One sample yielded the 3 T cell receptor beta chains listed below, sequenced in a study of OX40 agonist ivuxolimab in advanced cancers. The data were produced by immunoSEQ multiplex PCR, yet TCRdb's version contains in-frame clones alone and is incomplete. The sample holds 13,000 or so clones, 82% seen once. The starting material was CD4+ or CD8+ T cells sorted from blood, obtained in a trial of the OX40 agonist ivuxolimab. Receptors originate from an adult with an advanced solid tumor such as melanoma, head and neck, liver or kidney cancer.

V and J are TRBV5-4 and TRBJ2-7; D is possibly TRBD2 (5 bases). CDR1 and CDR2 from the germline V gene are SGHNT and YYREEE (reference sequence). The CDR3 totals 14 residues. V was pared by 4 bases and J by 3 bases, with 14 bases between. The DNA for the CDR3 is TGTGCCAGCAGCATGACGACGGCGGGCTACGAGCAGTACTTC. Its translation: CASSMTTAGYEQYF. Together with reference TRBV5-4 and TRBJ2-7, the CDR3 gives the full variable domain: ETGVTQSPTHLIKTRGQQVTLRCSSQSGHNTVSWYQQALGQGPQFIFQYYREEENGRGNFPPRFSGLQFPNYSSELNVNALELDDSALYLCASSMTTAGYEQYFGPGTRLTVT.

The chain uses TRBV29-1 and TRBJ2-1; 7 bases fit TRBD2. J gave up 1 base and V 0 bases, and 18 bases lay outside the gene matches. The CDR3 is made up of 20 amino acids. Looked up from germline, CDR1 is SQVTM and CDR2 is ANQGSEA. Here the CDR3 reads CSVEDESFAGVPWSYNEQFF. CDR3 in DNA: TGCAGCGTTGAAGATGAGAGTTTTGCGGGAGTCCCATGGTCCTACAATGAGCAGTTCTTC.

The chain recombines TRBV4-3 with TRBJ2-1, with D unclear. V was trimmed by 0 bases and J by 7 bases, leaving 16 bases between them. Germline V CDR1 and CDR2: LGHNA, YSLEER. The CDR3 totals 16 residues. The CDR3, as DNA: TGCGCCAGCAGCCAAGATAGAGCCTCCGCGGTTAATGAGCAGTTCTTC. Translated: CASSQDRASAVNEQFF.